Here is one T cell receptor beta chain with its context. Its target is not known. This table comes from immunoSEQ multiplex PCR, and its TCRdb copy is limited to in-frame clones, with some not included. In the table there are about 1.1 million clones, 70% to 80% of which are singletons. V lost 2 bases to trimming and J lost 5 bases, with 12 bases between them. This CDR3 has 14 residues. The germline V gene has CDR1 SNHLY and CDR2 FYNNEI. This record belongs to a study of shared clonotypes between healthy human individuals. Overall study findings and caveats: Sharing across four donors was highest in naive CD4 (roughly 5%) and lowest in memory CD8 (0.4%).

Sequencing was performed on memory CD4+ T cells from PBMCs. Subset given: CD45RA-negative fraction. The clonotype originates from a man younger than 30 in good health. Some clones in this sample may be carry-over from other donors' samples. J is TRBJ2-5 and V is TRBV2; no clear D. Written as DNA, the CDR3 is TGTGCCAGCAGTGAACCGGCCGTCCGGGAGACCCAGTACTTC. This encodes CASSEPAVRETQYF.